Each of the 2 T cell receptor beta chains below was sequenced from the same sample in a study of cytomegalovirus exposure and HLA in healthy donors. Primers for the PCR totalled 60 Vbeta and 13 Jbeta. The method was immunoSEQ multiplex PCR; TCRdb's version includes in-frame clones alone and lacks a portion of them. The sample consists of roughly 190,000 clones, more than 70% of them appearing once. Sequences were obtained from PBMCs. The receptors derive from a man under 40 in good health and CMV-seropositive.

The V call is TRBV27, the J call TRBJ1-6; TRBD1 agrees at 7 bases. The CDR3 loop spans 17 amino acids. The V gene's germline CDR1 is MNHEY and CDR2 SMNVEV (reference sequence). V was clipped by 5 bases and J by 0 bases; unmatched bases: 7. CDR3 nucleotides: TGTGCCAGCAGTCCGGGGACAGCCAGCTCCTATAATTCACCCCTCCACTTT. It is translated as CASSPGTASSYNSPLHF.

V and J are TRBV2 and TRBJ2-1, with 7 bases fitting TRBD2. This CDR3 region has 16 residues. Unmatched junction bases numbered 7, after V lost 2 bases and J lost 3 bases. Germline V gene sequence: CDR1 SNHLY, CDR2 FYNNEI. The CDR3 spells CASSEREAGLYNEQFF. In nucleotides, the CDR3 is TGTGCCAGCAGTGAAAGGGAAGCGGGGCTCTACAATGAGCAGTTCTTC. The full variable domain, rest sourced from reference TRBV2 and TRBJ2-1, is EPEVTQTPSHQVTQMGQEVILRCVPISNHLYFYWYRQILGQKVEFLVSFYNNEISEKSEIFDDQFSVERPDGSNFTLKIRSTKLEDSAMYFCASSEREAGLYNEQFFGPGTRLTVL.